The present T cell receptor beta chain was sequenced within a study of blood T cell repertoires in COVID-19. Turning to the study itself: Samples came from the United States, Italy and Spain, spanning acute and convalescent COVID-19.

The study recruited people aged about 18 to 90 years across 24 US areas. Each exposed participant met a COVID-19 case in the 2 weeks preceding study entry. Original processing methods: The assay estimated nucleated cells by amplifying reference gene primers. Some clones are missing from TCRdb's copy, which holds only in-frame ones; the method was immunoSEQ multiplex PCR. V, J and clone size reflect that table, while D and trimming were determined from the DNA. The sample carries 250,000 to 300,000 clones, around 83% recorded once. Material for sequencing was PBMCs or T cells enriched from blood (not recorded which). This sequence was found in a man in his forties or fifties who had been exposed to COVID-19.

The CDR3 sequence is CASSQRGGVAPGEQFF. The DNA for the CDR3 is TGTGCCAGCAGCCAACGTGGAGGTGTAGCTCCGGGTGAGCAGTTCTTC. The chain employs TRBV3-1 (or the pseudogene TRBV3-2) and TRBJ2-1, with D possibly being TRBD2 (5 bases). Germline values: CDR1 LGHDT, CDR2 YNNKEL (reference sequence). This CDR3 is built from 16 residues. V lost 2 bases and J 9 bases, leaving 20 bases between the germline ends.